Reported below is one T cell receptor beta chain. This CDR3 comprises 17 residues. Trimming removed 3 bases from V and 5 bases from J; junction bases left unmatched: 13. Germline V gene lookup returns CDR1 SGHDT and CDR2 YYEEEE. The data were taken from a study of T-cell reconstitution after alpha-beta-depleted transplantation in children. Unique molecular identifiers were used in preparing the TCRbeta library. One entry per CDR3 protein, called by TCRdb with MiXCR from the PCR reads. Of a few hundred thousand distinct CDR3 sequences in the sample, approximately 10% were seen once. Source: PBMCs from the stem cell graft donor, taken from the stem cell graft. This sequence joins TRBV5-6 and TRBJ2-7; 11 bases match TRBD2. This sequence originates from a human donor who donated a stem cell graft to a child with acute lymphoblastic leukemia. The DNA for the CDR3 is TGTGCCAGCAGCTCCCTTAGCGGGAGGGCCTCGTTACACGAGCAGTACTTC. Encoded protein: CASSSLSGRASLHEQYF. Full variable domain (outside the CDR3, taken from reference TRBV5-6 and TRBJ2-7): DAGVTQSPTHLIKTRGQQVTLRCSPKSGHDTVSWYQQALGQGPQFIFQYYEEEERQRGNFPDRFSGHQFPNYSSELNVNALLLGDSALYLCASSSLSGRASLHEQYFGPGTRLTVT.